Each of the 22 T cell receptor beta chains below was sequenced from the same sample in a study of T cells in women clearing cervical HPV infection. Data came from immunoSEQ multiplex PCR; TCRdb stores just in-frame clones and leaves some out. The table counts 40,000 or so clones; approximately 6.3% lies in the top ten. The sample was blood buffy coat. The receptors derive from a woman between 18 and 70 years old with a cervical HPV16 infection that either progressed to CIN3+ or cleared (not recorded which).

Turning to this clone: Read sequence stops 3 residues before the CDR3 end, and the germline J gene provides the missing end. This chain uses TRBV19 with TRBJ1-6; 9 bases fit TRBD1. Germline assignment: CDR1 LNHDA and CDR2 SQIVND (reference sequence). Trimming at V came to 3 bases and at J to 7 bases, leaving 1 base not matched to a gene. The length of the CDR3 is 14 residues. Incomplete CDR3 DNA: TGTGCCAGTAGTATGACAGGGGGAAATTCACCC. It is translated as CASSMTGGNSP. The whole CDR3 protein is CASSMTGGNSPLHF. The whole variable domain, filled in from reference TRBV19 and TRBJ1-6, reads DGGITQSPKYLFRKEGQNVTLSCEQNLNHDAMYWYRQDPGQGLRLIYYSQIVNDFQKGDIAEGYSVSREKKESFPLTVTSAQKNPTAFYLCASSMTGGNSPLHFGNGTRLTVT.

Note on this clone: The read terminates 3 residues before the CDR3 end, so the remaining end is supplied by the germline J gene. The chain combines TRBV12-3 or TRBV12-4 with TRBJ2-5; TRBD2 might be the D (6 bases). The CDR3 has 12 residues. The V gene lost 9 bases and the J gene lost 0 bases, with 8 bases spanning the gap. Incomplete CDR3 DNA: TGTGCCAGTAGGGACTACCAAGAGACC. This codes for CASRDYQET. The full-length CDR3 reads as CASRDYQETQYF.

As to this clone: The read comes to an end 3 residues before the CDR3 does, leaving the germline J gene to fill in the end. The rearrangement uses TRBV20-1 and TRBJ1-1; 10 bases map to TRBD1. The V gene end was trimmed by 6 bases and the J gene end by 1 base; junction bases not matched to a gene: 2. Germline CDR1 reads DFQATT; CDR2 reads SNEGSKA (reference sequence). This CDR3 comprises 13 residues. CDR3 DNA, as far as it was read: TGCAGTGCCAGGACAGGGGGGAACACTGAA. Its translation is CSARTGGNTE. The entire CDR3 protein is CSARTGGNTEAFF.

Comments on this clone: The missing CDR3 end, 3 residues past where the read stops, is filled in from the germline J gene. The chain recombines TRBV5-4 with TRBJ2-2; TRBD2 agrees at 12 bases. There are 16 residues in the CDR3. Germline CDR1 SGHNT, CDR2 YYREEE (reference sequence). CDR3 DNA (partial): TGTGCCAGCAGCGCAGGGGCGACTAGCGGGAGTGTGAGG. Translating it yields CASSAGATSGSVR. The entire CDR3 protein reads CASSAGATSGSVRLFF.

As concerns this clone: From the germline J gene comes the end of the CDR3, since the read stops 3 residues before it. The chain couples TRBV7-9 to TRBJ2-1, with a tentative D call TRBD2 (6 bases). The CDR3 length is 13 residues. V dropped 2 bases and J dropped 6 bases, with 8 bases sitting between them. Per the germline V gene, CDR1 is SEHNR and CDR2 is FQNEAQ (reference sequence). The CDR3 spells CASSLRDFNEQFF. CDR3 DNA (partial): TGTGCCAGCAGCTTAAGGGACTTCAATGAG. The full variable domain, its missing parts supplied by reference TRBV7-9 and TRBJ2-1, is DTGVSQNPRHKITKRGQNVTFRCDPISEHNRLYWYRQTLGQGPEFLTYFQNEAQLEKSRLLSDRFSAERPKGSFSTLEIQRTEQGDSAMYLCASSLRDFNEQFFGPGTRLTVL.

About this clone itself: The read ends 3 residues before the CDR3 terminus; that terminus is restored from the germline J gene. The chain is built from TRBV10-1 and TRBJ2-2, with 8 nucleotides matching TRBD2. This CDR3 region has 15 residues. The V gene's germline CDR1 is WNHNN and CDR2 SYGVQD (reference sequence). V lost 4 bases, J lost 0 bases, and 1 base stayed unmatched. The covered CDR3 bases are TGCGCCAGCAGTGGGGGACTAGCGAACACCGGGGAG. Its translation is CASSGGLANTGE. The complete CDR3 reads CASSGGLANTGELFF.

Turning to this clone: The read is 3 residues too short to cover the CDR3 end, so that end is filled in from the germline J gene. The rearrangement links TRBV15 to TRBJ1-1; 7 bases agree with TRBD1. This CDR3 is 15 amino acids long. Germline V gene lookup returns CDR1 LNHNV and CDR2 YYDKDF (reference sequence). The part of the CDR3 DNA that was read is TGTGCCACCAGCAGCCCGGGACAGTACGCTCGGGAA. Amino acid sequence: CATSSPGQYARE. The entire CDR3 is CATSSPGQYAREAFF.

As concerns this clone: The observed sequence ends 3 residues before the CDR3 terminus, with the missing tail filled in from the germline J gene. The chain has TRBV5-1 and TRBJ2-2, with D possibly being TRBD1 or TRBD2 (9 bases each). CDR1 and CDR2 (germline): SGHRS, YFSETQ. This CDR3 region has 16 residues. The CDR3 protein is CASSLQGAGGANVLFF. CDR3 DNA, as far as it was read: TGCGCCAGCAGCTTACAGGGGGCGGGAGGGGCCAACGTG.

Note on this clone: The read finishes 3 residues shy of the CDR3 end, and the germline J gene is used to complete it. The gene calls are TRBV7-9 and TRBJ2-1, with D perhaps TRBD1 (6 bases). The CDR3 consists of 13 residues. V lost 5 bases to trimming and J lost 4 bases, with 9 bases between them. The germline gives CDR1 SEHNR, CDR2 FQNEAQ (reference sequence). The CDR3 loop reads CASSRRGYNEQFF. The covered CDR3 bases are TGTGCCAGCAGCAGAAGGGGGTACAATGAG. The full variable domain, its missing parts supplied by reference TRBV7-9 and TRBJ2-1, is DTGVSQNPRHKITKRGQNVTFRCDPISEHNRLYWYRQTLGQGPEFLTYFQNEAQLEKSRLLSDRFSAERPKGSFSTLEIQRTEQGDSAMYLCASSRRGYNEQFFGPGTRLTVL.

Concerning this clone itself: The CDR3 end lies 3 residues beyond the end of the read and is filled in from the germline J gene. This chain joins TRBV20-1 and TRBJ1-1; D is perhaps TRBD1 (6 bases). The CDR3 spans 13 residues. V lost 4 bases, J lost 1 base, and 10 bases lay in between. The germline CDR1 and CDR2 sequences are DFQATT and SNEGSKA (reference sequence). Here the CDR3 reads CSANRVSNTEAFF. Incomplete CDR3 DNA: TGCAGTGCTAACAGGGTTTCGAACACTGAA.

Notes on this clone: The read terminates 3 residues before the CDR3 end, so the remaining end is supplied by the germline J gene. J is TRBJ2-2 and V is TRBV5-8; D call uncertain. V was clipped by 7 bases and J by 5 bases, with 12 bases between them. Germline assignment: CDR1 SGHTS and CDR2 YDEGEE. The CDR3 is 13 amino acids. The CDR3 sequence: CASVPGWTGELFF. The DNA read from the CDR3 is TGTGCCAGCGTACCCGGGTGGACCGGGGAG.

Concerning this clone itself: Sequencing ends 3 residues short of the CDR3 end; the germline J gene provides the rest. V and J are TRBV6-2 or TRBV6-3 and TRBJ2-5, with 10 bases that match TRBD2. V shed 2 bases, J shed 4 bases, and the junction held 4 bases outside the gene matches. The germline gives CDR1 MNHEY, CDR2 SVGEGT. The CDR3 extends over 15 amino acids. CDR3 DNA, as far as it was read: TGTGCCAGCAGTTACAAGGGACTAGCGAGAGAGACC. Protein sequence: CASSYKGLARET. The full-length CDR3 reads as CASSYKGLARETQYF.

Regarding this clone: Coverage ceases 3 residues before the CDR3 finishes, and the germline J gene fills in the end. This chain joins TRBV6-2 or TRBV6-3 and TRBJ2-7; 8 bases match TRBD2. V trimming: 7 bases; J trimming: 3 bases; junction bases outside the gene matches: 5. The CDR3 is made up of 13 amino acids. CDR1 MNHEY and CDR2 SVGEGT come from the germline V gene. CDR3 bases read: TGTGCCAGCACCAGCGGGAGTAACTACGAG. As protein: CASTSGSNYE. The complete CDR3 sequence is CASTSGSNYEQYF.

A remark on this clone: The CDR3 end falls 3 residues outside the read, so it is completed with the germline J gene. J is TRBJ2-7 and V is TRBV11-2, with D perhaps TRBD2 (5 bases). CDR1 and CDR2 (germline): SGHAT, FQNNGV. The ends were cut back, 5 bases at V and 3 bases at J, with 11 bases in the middle. The CDR3 extends over 13 amino acids. The CDR3 loop is CASSGTAGYEQYF. CDR3 DNA, as far as it was read: TGTGCCAGCAGCGGTACGGCGGGCTACGAG.

Of note for this clone: The CDR3 extends 3 residues past the end of the read, so its final part is completed from the germline J gene. V is TRBV19 and J is TRBJ2-1; 7 nucleotides line up with TRBD1. Germline values: CDR1 LNHDA, CDR2 SQIVND (reference sequence). The V segment lost 5 bases and the J segment 4 bases; nucleotides outside the gene matches: 5. The CDR3 extends over 14 amino acids. This CDR3 reads CASSASTGYNEQFF. The CDR3 DNA, read in part, is TGTGCCAGTAGTGCCTCGACAGGGTACAATGAG. The full variable domain, with the rest looked up from reference TRBV19 and TRBJ2-1, is DGGITQSPKYLFRKEGQNVTLSCEQNLNHDAMYWYRQDPGQGLRLIYYSQIVNDFQKGDIAEGYSVSREKKESFPLTVTSAQKNPTAFYLCASSASTGYNEQFFGPGTRLTVL.

Partial CDR3 DNA: TGTGCCAGCATCCCTGGAGGGTCTACTGAA. Protein: CASIPGGSTE. Given in full, the CDR3 is CASIPGGSTEAFF. The chain is built from TRBV7-9 and TRBJ1-1, with unresolved D. The missing CDR3 end, 3 residues past where the read stops, is filled in from the germline J gene. The CDR3 is 13 amino acids. Trimming left V 7 bases short and J 5 bases short, with 14 bases between. CDR1 and CDR2 (germline): SEHNR, FQNEAQ (reference sequence).

As to this clone: This specimen includes other DNA sequences encoding the same CDR3. The sequenced part of the CDR3 DNA is TGTGCCAGCAGCTTAGAAGTTTGGGCAGGGGCTGCGGGAAACACC. Protein product: CASSLEVWAGAAGNT. The whole CDR3 sequence is CASSLEVWAGAAGNTIYF. The gene calls are TRBV7-6 and TRBJ1-3, with D possibly matching TRBD1 (6 bases). The read falls 3 residues short of the CDR3 end, and the missing part is taken from the germline J gene. The CDR3 has 18 amino acids. Germline V lookup: CDR1 SGHVS, CDR2 FNYEAQ. The germline V and J ends were trimmed by 1 base and 4 bases, with 20 bases remaining between them.

On this clone: The observed sequence ends 3 residues before the CDR3 terminus, with the missing tail filled in from the germline J gene. The gene calls are TRBV30 and TRBJ2-2; 7 bases line up with TRBD1. Per the germline V gene, CDR1 is GTSNPN and CDR2 is SVGIG (reference sequence). The CDR3 is made up of 12 amino acids. CDR3 DNA, as far as it was read: TGTGCCTCATCACAGGGGACGGGGAAG. Amino acid sequence: CASSQGTGK. The entire CDR3 sequence reads CASSQGTGKLFF.

A remark on this clone: The read terminates 3 residues before the CDR3 end, so the remaining end is supplied by the germline J gene. The chain combines TRBV30 with TRBJ1-4; 8 positions agree with TRBD1. V shed 3 bases, J shed 4 bases, and the junction held 16 bases outside the gene matches. The CDR3 consists of 18 residues. Germline V lookup: CDR1 GTSNPN, CDR2 SVGIG (reference sequence). The chain's CDR3 is CAWSPTGAISSLNEKLFF. CDR3 DNA (partial): TGTGCCTGGAGCCCGACAGGGGCGATCTCATCACTTAATGAAAAA.

In regard to this clone: The CDR3 is cut off 3 residues early in the read; its end comes from the germline J gene. J is TRBJ1-1 and V is TRBV2, with 10 nucleotides matching TRBD1. The CDR3 totals 12 residues. CDR1 is SNHLY, CDR2 FYNNEI, per germline. The CDR3 region is CASSGQGAEAFF. CDR3 DNA (partial): TGTGCCAGCAGTGGACAGGGGGCAGAA.

Points on this clone: From the germline J gene comes the end of the CDR3, since the read stops 3 residues before it. The chain carries TRBV2 and TRBJ2-1, with TRBD1 matching over 9 bases. The CDR3 consists of 15 residues. The V gene's germline CDR1 is SNHLY and CDR2 FYNNEI. Trimming cost V 6 bases and J 8 bases; bases outside gene matches: 11. The CDR3 sequence: CASRGFGTGKDEQFF. The DNA read from the CDR3 is TGTGCCAGCAGAGGCTTCGGGACAGGGAAGGATGAG.

A word on this clone: A read error may account for a junction end that differs from germline. The missing CDR3 end, 3 residues past where the read stops, is filled in from the germline J gene. The chain uses TRBV7-7 and TRBJ2-3, with 8 nucleotides matching TRBD2. Germline V gene data show CDR1 as SSHAT and CDR2 as FNYEAQ (reference sequence). The CDR3 consists of 15 residues. The CDR3: CASSLSGSSTDTQYF. CDR3 DNA (partial): TGTGCTAGCAGCTTGAGCGGGAGTAGCACAGATACG.